These T cell receptor beta chains were read from a single sample in a study of CD8 T cells in Susac syndrome. Each CDR3 protein gets one entry after TCRdb re-called the immunoSEQ multiplex PCR reads with MiXCR. The sample has about 190,000 distinct CDR3 sequences; around 90% are singletons. Input material: CD4+ T cells from PBMCs. These receptors all stem from a human donor with Susac syndrome. CDR3s include the opening cysteine and the closing phenylalanine or tryptophan. D genes are given only for firm matches. Part of the rows lack a size; the others show once, few, many or a class for expanded clones.

D: .; size: .; V: TRBV5-6; J: TRBJ2-7; CDR3: CASSLGGDEQYF; DNA: TGTGCCAGCAGCTTAGGGGGGGACGAGCAGTACTTC
D: .; size: once; V: TRBV2; J: TRBJ1-5; CDR3: CASSPGLPNQPQHF; DNA: TGTGCCAGCAGCCCGGGACTGCCAAATCAGCCCCAGCATTTT
D: .; size: once; V: TRBV3-1; J: TRBJ1-1; CDR3: CASSQEGGAFF; DNA: TGTGCCAGCAGCCAAGAGGGGGGAGCTTTCTTT
D: TRBD2; size: .; V: TRBV29-1; J: TRBJ2-3; CDR3: CSAPPSGFDSDTQYF; DNA: TGCAGCGCGCCTCCTAGCGGGTTCGATTCAGATACGCAGTATTTT
D: .; size: .; V: TRBV20-1; J: TRBJ2-7; CDR3: CSARDSWTEQYF; DNA: TGCAGTGCTAGAGACAGTTGGACCGAGCAGTACTTC
D: TRBD2; size: .; V: TRBV5-4; J: TRBJ2-3; CDR3: CASSPGTSGRVDTQYF; DNA: TGTGCCAGCAGCCCAGGGACTAGCGGGAGAGTGGATACGCAGTATTTT
D: TRBD1; size: .; V: TRBV12-3/TRBV12-4; J: TRBJ2-3; CDR3: CASTNRGRVGDTQYF; DNA: TGTGCCAGCACTAACAGGGGGCGCGTCGGGGATACGCAGTATTTT
D: .; size: .; V: TRBV2; J: TRBJ2-1; CDR3: CASTAQKLGEQFF; DNA: TGTGCCAGCACCGCCCAAAAGCTTGGTGAGCAGTTCTTC
D: .; size: .; V: TRBV9; J: TRBJ2-3; CDR3: CASSPRSSADTQYF; DNA: TGTGCCAGCAGCCCTCGATCCAGCGCAGATACGCAGTATTTT
D: TRBD1; size: .; V: TRBV29-1; J: TRBJ2-6; CDR3: CSVRTGTGVFGANVLTF; DNA: TGCAGCGTCCGTACCGGGACAGGGGTTTTTGGGGCCAACGTCCTGACTTTC
D: .; size: .; V: TRBV2; J: TRBJ1-5; CDR3: CASRVAVSNQPQHF; DNA: TGTGCCAGCAGGGTGGCGGTTAGCAATCAGCCCCAGCATTTT
D: .; size: .; V: TRBV4-1; J: TRBJ1-3; CDR3: CASSQEDRDYSGNTIYF; DNA: TGCGCCAGCAGCCAAGAGGACCGGGACTACTCTGGAAACACCATATATTTT
D: TRBD1; size: .; V: TRBV19; J: TRBJ1-6; CDR3: CASSIGTEINSPLHF; DNA: TGTGCCAGTAGTATCGGGACAGAGATTAATTCACCCCTCCACTTT
D: .; size: .; V: TRBV12-3/TRBV12-4; J: TRBJ1-2; CDR3: CASSSTETYGYTF; DNA: TGTGCCAGCAGTTCGACAGAAACCTATGGCTACACCTTC
D: TRBD1; size: .; V: TRBV5-1; J: TRBJ1-1; CDR3: CASSFFTGGTEAFF; DNA: TGCGCCAGCAGCTTTTTTACAGGGGGCACTGAAGCTTTCTTT
D: .; size: .; V: TRBV11-2; J: TRBJ2-1; CDR3: CASSLVGIFSYNEQFF; DNA: TGTGCCAGCAGCTTAGTCGGGATATTCTCCTACAATGAGCAGTTCTTC
D: .; size: .; V: TRBV5-6; J: TRBJ1-2; CDR3: CASQGGLDLYGYTF; DNA: TGTGCCAGCCAAGGTGGCCTAGATCTCTATGGCTACACCTTC
D: .; size: .; V: TRBV11-1; J: TRBJ2-3; CDR3: CASSLASASTDTQYF; DNA: TGTGCCAGCAGCTTAGCGTCAGCAAGCACAGATACGCAGTATTTT
D: .; size: .; V: TRBV10-3; J: TRBJ2-1; CDR3: CAISDVSYNEQFF; DNA: TGTGCCATCAGTGATGTAAGCTACAATGAGCAGTTCTTC
D: TRBD1; size: .; V: TRBV2; J: TRBJ2-7; CDR3: CASRSRDRGGEQYF; DNA: TGTGCCAGCAGGTCCCGGGACAGGGGAGGCGAGCAGTACTTC
D: .; size: .; V: TRBV6-6; J: TRBJ2-3; CDR3: CASIGTSTDTQYF; DNA: TGTGCCAGCATCGGGACTAGCACAGATACGCAGTATTTT
D: TRBD1; size: .; V: TRBV19; J: TRBJ2-3; CDR3: CASRQGASTDTQYF; DNA: TGTGCCAGTCGACAGGGGGCGAGCACAGATACGCAGTATTTT
D: .; size: once; V: TRBV19; J: TRBJ1-1; CDR3: CASSAYWDGTEAFF; DNA: TGTGCCAGTAGTGCGTACTGGGACGGCACTGAAGCTTTCTTT
D: .; size: .; V: TRBV20-1; J: TRBJ1-2; CDR3: CSAGTGRGYGYTF; DNA: TGCAGTGCTGGAACCGGGAGGGGCTATGGCTACACCTTC
D: .; size: .; V: TRBV12-3/TRBV12-4; J: TRBJ2-5; CDR3: CASSLFLETQYF; DNA: TGTGCCAGCAGTTTATTCCTGGAGACCCAGTACTTC
D: .; size: .; V: TRBV5-4; J: TRBJ1-5; CDR3: CASSLAGNSNQPQHF; DNA: TGTGCCAGCAGCTTGGCCGGGAATAGCAATCAGCCCCAGCATTTT
D: .; size: once; V: TRBV20-1; J: TRBJ2-1; CDR3: CSVASYREGNEQFF; DNA: TGCAGTGTTGCCTCCTACAGGGAGGGGAATGAGCAGTTCTTC
D: .; size: .; V: TRBV4-2; J: TRBJ1-6; CDR3: CASSQDFPRGNSPLHF; DNA: TGTGCCAGCAGCCAAGATTTCCCCAGGGGAAATTCACCCCTCCACTTT
D: TRBD2; size: few; V: TRBV7-3; J: TRBJ2-7; CDR3: CASSPRKSGRARTYEQYF; DNA: TGTGCCAGCAGCCCCCGGAAAAGCGGGAGGGCCAGGACCTACGAGCAGTACTTC
D: TRBD1; size: .; V: TRBV5-4; J: TRBJ2-2; CDR3: CASTLGQGTINTGELFF; DNA: TGTGCCAGCACCTTAGGACAGGGGACTATTAACACCGGGGAGCTGTTTTTT
D: TRBD1; size: .; V: TRBV27; J: TRBJ1-2; CDR3: CASSMGQGANYGYTF; DNA: TGTGCCAGCAGTATGGGACAGGGGGCTAACTATGGCTACACCTTC
D: TRBD1; size: once; V: TRBV19; J: TRBJ2-7; CDR3: CASSIETGASYEQYF; DNA: TGTGCCAGTAGTATCGAGACAGGGGCCTCCTACGAGCAGTACTTC
D: .; size: .; V: TRBV5-1; J: TRBJ1-4; CDR3: CASSLEGAIEKLFF; DNA: TGCGCCAGCAGCTTGGAAGGGGCGATTGAAAAACTGTTTTTT
D: .; size: .; V: TRBV7-8; J: TRBJ2-2; CDR3: CASSKTGKANTGELFF; DNA: TGTGCCAGCAGCAAAACAGGGAAAGCGAACACCGGGGAGCTGTTTTTT
D: .; size: .; V: TRBV7-9; J: TRBJ2-1; CDR3: CASSLLSGREFF; DNA: TGTGCCAGCAGCTTATTATCGGGACGAGAGTTCTTC
D: .; size: .; V: TRBV29-1; J: TRBJ2-5; CDR3: CSVEDGLGETQYF; DNA: TGCAGCGTTGAAGACGGGTTAGGCGAGACCCAGTACTTC
D: TRBD1; size: .; V: TRBV19; J: TRBJ1-5; CDR3: CATLKDRGSNQPQHF; DNA: TGTGCCACCCTAAAGGACAGGGGTAGCAATCAGCCCCAGCATTTT
D: .; size: .; V: TRBV28; J: TRBJ2-1; CDR3: CASRLGFYPYNEQFF; DNA: TGTGCCAGCAGACTAGGTTTCTACCCCTACAATGAGCAGTTCTTC
D: .; size: .; V: TRBV20-1; J: TRBJ1-6; CDR3: CSAVDGPDSPLHF; DNA: TGCAGTGCTGTGGACGGTCCTGATTCACCCCTCCACTTT
D: TRBD2; size: .; V: TRBV5-1; J: TRBJ2-1; CDR3: CASSPRDSGINEQFF; DNA: TGCGCCAGCAGCCCTCGGGATAGCGGGATTAATGAGCAGTTCTTC
D: TRBD1; size: .; V: TRBV27; J: TRBJ1-5; CDR3: CASSPRDRNQPQHF; DNA: TGTGCCAGCAGTCCCCGGGACAGAAATCAGCCCCAGCATTTT